This record concerns one T cell receptor beta chain sequence. The sample is drawn from a study of blood T cell repertoires in COVID-19. About the study: The samples span acute and convalescent COVID-19 from the United States, Italy and Spain. Nucleic acid was either cDNA or gDNA, and it came from T cells, B-cell-depleted T cells, or PBMCs.

The repertoire was sequenced with immunoSEQ multiplex PCR; TCRdb's copy has only in-frame clones and lacks some. Here the sample spans some 380,000 clones, roughly 87% being singletons. Germline-derived CDR1 and CDR2 are SGHRS and YFSETQ. The V end was cut by 4 bases, the J end by 8 bases, with 9 bases between. The CDR3 has 11 residues. The material sequenced was PBMCs or T cells enriched from blood (not recorded which). This clonotype was sampled from a woman between 35 and 50 years old with acute COVID-19. The chain combines TRBV5-1 with TRBJ1-2; no firm D call. This CDR3 reads CASSSGMGYTF. The CDR3 DNA is TGCGCCAGCAGCAGCGGTATGGGCTACACCTTC.